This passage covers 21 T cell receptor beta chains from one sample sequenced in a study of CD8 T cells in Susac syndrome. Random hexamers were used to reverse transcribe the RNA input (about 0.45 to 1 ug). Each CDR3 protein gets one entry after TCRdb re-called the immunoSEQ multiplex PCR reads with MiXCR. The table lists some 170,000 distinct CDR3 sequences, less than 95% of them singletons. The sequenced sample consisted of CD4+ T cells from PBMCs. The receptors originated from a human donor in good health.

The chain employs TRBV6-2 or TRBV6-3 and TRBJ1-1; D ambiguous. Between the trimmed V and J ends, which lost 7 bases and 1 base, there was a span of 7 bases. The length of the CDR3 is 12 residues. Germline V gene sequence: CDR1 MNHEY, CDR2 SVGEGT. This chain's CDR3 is CASTQTNTEAFF. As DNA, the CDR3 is TGTGCCAGCACCCAGACGAACACTGAAGCTTTCTTT.

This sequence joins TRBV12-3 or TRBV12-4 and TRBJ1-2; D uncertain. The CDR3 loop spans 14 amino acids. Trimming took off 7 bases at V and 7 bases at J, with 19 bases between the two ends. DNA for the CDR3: TGTGCCAGCACCAGTGGGGTTTCTTTCGGTGGCTACACCTTC. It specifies CASTSGVSFGGYTF.

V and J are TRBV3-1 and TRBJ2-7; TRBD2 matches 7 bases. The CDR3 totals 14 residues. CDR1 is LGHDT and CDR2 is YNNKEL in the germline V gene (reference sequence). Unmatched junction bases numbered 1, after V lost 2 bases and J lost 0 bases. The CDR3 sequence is CASSQSGTSYEQYF. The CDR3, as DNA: TGTGCCAGCAGCCAAAGCGGGACCTCCTACGAGCAGTACTTC.

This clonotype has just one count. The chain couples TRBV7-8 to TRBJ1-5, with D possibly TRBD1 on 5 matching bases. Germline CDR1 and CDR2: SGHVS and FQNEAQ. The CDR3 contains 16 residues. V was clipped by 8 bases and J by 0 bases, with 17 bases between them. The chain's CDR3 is CASLRDGRYSNQPQHF. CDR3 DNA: TGTGCCAGCCTGCGGGACGGAAGATATAGCAATCAGCCCCAGCATTTT.

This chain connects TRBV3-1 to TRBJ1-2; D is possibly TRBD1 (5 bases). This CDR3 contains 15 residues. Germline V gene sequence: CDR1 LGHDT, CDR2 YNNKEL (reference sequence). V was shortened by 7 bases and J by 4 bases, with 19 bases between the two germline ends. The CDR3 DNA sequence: TGTGCCAGCACCCCCCGTGGAGGGGCGATCTATGGCTACACCTTC. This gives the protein CASTPRGGAIYGYTF.

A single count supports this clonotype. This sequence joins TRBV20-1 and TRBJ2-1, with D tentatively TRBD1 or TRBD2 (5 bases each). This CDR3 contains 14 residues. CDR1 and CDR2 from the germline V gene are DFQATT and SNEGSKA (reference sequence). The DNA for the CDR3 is TGCAGCACATGGGGCCTAGCAGATTCAGATGAGCAGTTCTTC. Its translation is CSTWGLADSDEQFF.

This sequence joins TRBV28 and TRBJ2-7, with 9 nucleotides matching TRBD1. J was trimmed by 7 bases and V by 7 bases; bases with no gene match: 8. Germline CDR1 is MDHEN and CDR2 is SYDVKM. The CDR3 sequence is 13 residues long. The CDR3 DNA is TGTGCCAGCAAAATACAGGGGGCATGGGAGCAGTACTTC. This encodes CASKIQGAWEQYF.

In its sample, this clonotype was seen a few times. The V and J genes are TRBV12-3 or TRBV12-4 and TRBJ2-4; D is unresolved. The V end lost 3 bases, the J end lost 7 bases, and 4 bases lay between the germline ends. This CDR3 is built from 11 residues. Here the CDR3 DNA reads TGTGCCAGCAGTTTCGGGAACATTCAGTACTTC. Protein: CASSFGNIQYF.

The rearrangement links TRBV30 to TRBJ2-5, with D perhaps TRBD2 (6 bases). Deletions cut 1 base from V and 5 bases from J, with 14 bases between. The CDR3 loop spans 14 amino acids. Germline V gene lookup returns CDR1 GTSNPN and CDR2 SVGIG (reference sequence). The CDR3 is CAWSGGGGWETQYF. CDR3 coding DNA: TGTGCCTGGAGTGGTGGGGGAGGCTGGGAGACCCAGTACTTC.

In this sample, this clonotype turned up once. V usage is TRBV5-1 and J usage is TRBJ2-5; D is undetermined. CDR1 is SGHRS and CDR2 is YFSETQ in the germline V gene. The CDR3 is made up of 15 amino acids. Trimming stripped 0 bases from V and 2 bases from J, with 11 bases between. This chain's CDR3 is CASSLVSGRQETQYF. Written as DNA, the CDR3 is TGCGCCAGCAGCTTGGTTTCTGGACGACAAGAGACCCAGTACTTC.

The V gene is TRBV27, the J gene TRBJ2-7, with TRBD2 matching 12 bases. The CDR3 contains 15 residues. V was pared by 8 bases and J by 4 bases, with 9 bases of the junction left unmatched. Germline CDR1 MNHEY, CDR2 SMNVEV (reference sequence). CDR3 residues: CASRRTSGTMYEQYF. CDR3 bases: TGTGCCAGCCGCCGGACTAGCGGGACCATGTACGAGCAGTACTTC.

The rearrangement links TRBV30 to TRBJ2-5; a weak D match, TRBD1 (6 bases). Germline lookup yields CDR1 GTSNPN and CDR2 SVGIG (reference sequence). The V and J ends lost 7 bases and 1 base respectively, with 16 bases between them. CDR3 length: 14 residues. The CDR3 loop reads CASRGGVGQETQYF. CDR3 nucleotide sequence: TGTGCCTCAAGAGGGGGAGTCGGCCAAGAGACCCAGTACTTC.

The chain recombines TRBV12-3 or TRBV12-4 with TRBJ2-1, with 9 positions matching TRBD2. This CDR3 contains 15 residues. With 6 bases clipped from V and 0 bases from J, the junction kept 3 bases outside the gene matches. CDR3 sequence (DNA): TGTGCCAGCAGCCGCGGGAGGGTCTCCTACAATGAGCAGTTCTTC. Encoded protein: CASSRGRVSYNEQFF.

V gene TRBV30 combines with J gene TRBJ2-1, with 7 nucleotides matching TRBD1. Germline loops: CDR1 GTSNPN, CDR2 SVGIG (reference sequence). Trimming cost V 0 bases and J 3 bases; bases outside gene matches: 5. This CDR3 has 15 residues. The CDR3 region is CAWSVGTVLYNEQFF. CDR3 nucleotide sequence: TGTGCCTGGAGTGTAGGGACAGTGCTCTACAATGAGCAGTTCTTC.

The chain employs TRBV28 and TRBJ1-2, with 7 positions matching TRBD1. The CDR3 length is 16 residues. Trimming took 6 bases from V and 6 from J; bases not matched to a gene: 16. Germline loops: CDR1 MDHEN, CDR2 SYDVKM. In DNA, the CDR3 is TGTGCCAGCAGCCTAGTACCGACAGGGCGAGGCGATGGCTACACCTTC. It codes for CASSLVPTGRGDGYTF.

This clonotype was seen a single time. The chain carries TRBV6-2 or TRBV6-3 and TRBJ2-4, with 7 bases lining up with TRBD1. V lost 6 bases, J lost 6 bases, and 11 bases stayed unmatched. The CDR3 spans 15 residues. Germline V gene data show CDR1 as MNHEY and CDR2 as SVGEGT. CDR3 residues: CASSLKTGRGNIQYF. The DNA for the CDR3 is TGTGCCAGCAGCCTCAAGACAGGGAGAGGAAACATTCAGTACTTC.

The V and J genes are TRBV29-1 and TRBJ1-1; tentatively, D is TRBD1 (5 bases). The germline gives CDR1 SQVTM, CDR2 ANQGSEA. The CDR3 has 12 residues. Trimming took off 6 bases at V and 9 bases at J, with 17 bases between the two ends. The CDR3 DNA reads TGCAGCGTGGTGGGGGGGAGGATGAAAGCTTTCTTT. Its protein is CSVVGGRMKAFF. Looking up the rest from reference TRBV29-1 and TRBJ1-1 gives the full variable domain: SAVISQKPSRDICQRGTSLTIQCQVDSQVTMMFWYRQQPGQSLTLIATANQGSEATYESGFVIDKFPISRPNLTFSTLTVSNMSPEDSSIYLCSVVGGRMKAFFGQGTRLTVV.

The CDR3 region has the DNA TGTGCCTGGAGCTCGGGACAAACCTACAATGAGCAGTTCTTC. Translating gives CAWSSGQTYNEQFF. The chain carries TRBV30 and TRBJ2-1, with D perhaps TRBD1 (6 bases). Trimming stripped 3 bases from V and 2 bases from J, with 11 bases between. CDR1 and CDR2 from the germline V gene are GTSNPN and SVGIG (reference sequence). The CDR3 runs 14 residues. Supplemented by reference TRBV30 and TRBJ2-1, the full variable domain reads SQTIHQWPATLVQPVGSPLSLECTVEGTSNPNLYWYRQAAGRGLQLLFYSVGIGQISSEVPQNLSASRPQDRQFILSSKKLLLSDSGFYLCAWSSGQTYNEQFFGPGTRLTVL.

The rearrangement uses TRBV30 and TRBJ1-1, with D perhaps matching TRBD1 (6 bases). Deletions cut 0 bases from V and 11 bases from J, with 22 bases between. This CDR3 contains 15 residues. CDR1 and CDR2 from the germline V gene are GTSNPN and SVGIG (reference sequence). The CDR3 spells CAWSVLRDRNTEAFF. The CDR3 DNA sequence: TGTGCCTGGAGTGTACTTAGAGACAGGAACACGGAGGCTTTCTTT.

In DNA, the CDR3 is TGTGCCAGCAGCCTTGCGGGAGGGGGGGATGAGCAGTTCTTC. Its protein product is CASSLAGGGDEQFF. The V and J genes are TRBV3-1 and TRBJ2-1; 9 bases map to TRBD2. V was clipped by 4 bases and J by 8 bases; unmatched bases: 6. CDR1 is LGHDT, CDR2 YNNKEL, per germline (reference sequence). The CDR3 runs 14 residues.

CDR3 loop: CSALSLHRDRTQGGYTF. The CDR3 DNA reads as TGCAGTGCCCTAAGCCTCCACCGGGACAGAACCCAGGGTGGCTACACCTTC. J is TRBJ1-2 and V is TRBV20-1; TRBD1 aligns across 7 bases. CDR3 length equals 17 residues. With 6 bases clipped from V and 7 bases from J, the junction kept 23 bases outside the gene matches. Germline V gives CDR1 DFQATT, CDR2 SNEGSKA (reference sequence).